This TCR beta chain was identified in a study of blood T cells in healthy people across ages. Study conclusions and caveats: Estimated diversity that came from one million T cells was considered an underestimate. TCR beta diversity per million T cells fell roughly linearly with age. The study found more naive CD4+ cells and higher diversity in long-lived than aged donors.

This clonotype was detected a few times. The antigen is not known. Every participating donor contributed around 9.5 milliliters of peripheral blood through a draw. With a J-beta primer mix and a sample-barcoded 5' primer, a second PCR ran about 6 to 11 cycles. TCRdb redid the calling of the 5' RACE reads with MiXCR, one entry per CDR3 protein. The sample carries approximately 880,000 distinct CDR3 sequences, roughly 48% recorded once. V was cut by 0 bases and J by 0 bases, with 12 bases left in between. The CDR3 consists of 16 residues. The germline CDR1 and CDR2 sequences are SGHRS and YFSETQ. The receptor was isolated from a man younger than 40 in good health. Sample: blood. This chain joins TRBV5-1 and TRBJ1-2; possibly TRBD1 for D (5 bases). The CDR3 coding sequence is TGCGCCAGCAGCTTGGCCCTTGGGGCAGCTAACTATGGCTACACCTTC. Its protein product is CASSLALGAANYGYTF. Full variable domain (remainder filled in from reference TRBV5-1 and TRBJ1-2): KAGVTQTPRYLIKTRGQQVTLSCSPISGHRSVSWYQQTPGQGLQFLFEYFSETQRNKGNFPGRFSGRQFSNSRSEMNVSTLELGDSALYLCASSLALGAANYGYTFGSGTRLTVV.